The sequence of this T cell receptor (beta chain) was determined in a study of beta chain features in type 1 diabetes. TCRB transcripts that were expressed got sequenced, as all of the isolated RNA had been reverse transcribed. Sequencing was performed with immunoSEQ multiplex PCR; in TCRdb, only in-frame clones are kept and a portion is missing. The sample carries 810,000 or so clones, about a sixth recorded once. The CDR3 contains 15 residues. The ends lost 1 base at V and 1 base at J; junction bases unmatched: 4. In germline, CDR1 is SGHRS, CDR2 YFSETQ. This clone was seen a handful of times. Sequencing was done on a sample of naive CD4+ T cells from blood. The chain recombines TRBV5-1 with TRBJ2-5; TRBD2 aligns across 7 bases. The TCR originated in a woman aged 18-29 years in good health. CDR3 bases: TGCGCCAGCAGCTTGTGGCGGGGGTCCCAAGAGACCCAGTACTTC. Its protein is CASSLWRGSQETQYF.